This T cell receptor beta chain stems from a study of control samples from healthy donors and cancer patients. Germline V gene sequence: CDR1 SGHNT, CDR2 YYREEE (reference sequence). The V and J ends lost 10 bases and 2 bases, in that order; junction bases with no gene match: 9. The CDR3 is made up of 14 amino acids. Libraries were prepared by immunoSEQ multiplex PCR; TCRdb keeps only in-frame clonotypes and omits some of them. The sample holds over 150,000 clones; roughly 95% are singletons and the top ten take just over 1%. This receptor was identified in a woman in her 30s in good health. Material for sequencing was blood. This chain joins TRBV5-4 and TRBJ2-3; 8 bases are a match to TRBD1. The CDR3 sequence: CAGSGTGYTDTQYF. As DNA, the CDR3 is TGTGCCGGGTCCGGGACAGGCTACACAGATACGCAGTATTTT.